These 17 T cell receptor beta chains share one sample of origin, sequenced in a study of shared clonotypes between healthy human individuals. Data came from immunoSEQ multiplex PCR; TCRdb stores just in-frame clones and leaves some out. The repertoire consists of millions of clones, with roughly nine tenths occurring once and the leading ten covering about 0.13%. The sequencing input was naive CD4+ T cells sorted from blood. Subset reported: CD45RA+ positively selected. The receptors stem from a man aged 18 to 30 in good health.

The V call is TRBV6-1, the J call TRBJ2-2; no reliable D call. This CDR3 comprises 15 residues. Germline CDR1 and CDR2: MNHNS and SASEGT. V lost 6 bases and J lost 0, with 11 bases in between. The CDR3 DNA follows: TGTGCCAGCAGGTCCAGCCACTCGAACACCGGGGAGCTGTTTTTT. Encoded protein: CASRSSHSNTGELFF.

The chain couples TRBV5-6 to TRBJ2-6; TRBD1 might be the D (5 bases). The CDR3 is made up of 16 amino acids. V was pared by 0 bases and J by 1 base, with 8 bases between. Germline lookup yields CDR1 SGHDT and CDR2 YYEEEE. CDR3 in DNA: TGTGCCAGCAGCTTGGGCAGGGCATCTGGGGCCAACGTCCTGACTTTC. Amino acid sequence: CASSLGRASGANVLTF.

This chain uses TRBV10-3 with TRBJ2-1, with D possibly being TRBD2 (6 bases). This CDR3 has 13 residues. Germline CDR1 reads ENHRY; CDR2 reads SYGVKD. The V end lost 4 bases, the J end lost 6 bases, and 10 bases lay between the germline ends. The CDR3 loop reads CAISVGLPNEQFF. CDR3 DNA: TGTGCCATCAGTGTGGGACTCCCCAATGAGCAGTTCTTC.

Turning to this clone: This CDR3 is also generated by other DNA sequences in the sample. The rearrangement uses TRBV5-1 and TRBJ2-5; D is perhaps TRBD2 (6 bases). CDR1 SGHRS and CDR2 YFSETQ come from the germline V gene. This CDR3 is 14 amino acids long. Trimming shortened V by 1 base and J by 4 bases, and 11 bases separated the two germline ends. The CDR3 bases are TGCGCCAGCAGCTTGAGTAGCGGCCGAGAGACCCAGTACTTC. Translation gives CASSLSSGRETQYF.

The chain links TRBV5-1 to TRBJ2-7, with D perhaps matching TRBD2 (6 bases). Germline CDR1 and CDR2: SGHRS and YFSETQ. The CDR3 extends over 12 amino acids. Trimming removed 4 bases from V and 10 bases from J, with 15 bases in between. The CDR3 DNA is TGCGCCAGCAGCGCCCCCGGGAGCGAACAGTACTTC. Protein sequence: CASSAPGSEQYF.

This clone occurred once. V is TRBV27 and J is TRBJ2-3, with 9 bases identical to TRBD2. J was trimmed by 4 bases and V by 6 bases; bases with no gene match: 8. Germline values: CDR1 MNHEY, CDR2 SMNVEV (reference sequence). The CDR3 is 15 amino acids. The CDR3 DNA sequence: TGTGCCAGCAGATCTCCCGGGACTAGCCCAGATACGCAGTATTTT. This translates into CASRSPGTSPDTQYF.

CDR3 sequence: CASSPAGVFNEQFF. CDR3 sequence (DNA): TGTGCCAGTAGTCCAGCGGGAGTTTTCAATGAGCAGTTCTTC. The chain links TRBV19 to TRBJ2-1, with TRBD2 matching 8 bases. The J segment lost 6 bases and the V segment lost 5 bases, leaving 6 bases of the junction unmatched. The germline CDR1 and CDR2 sequences are LNHDA and SQIVND (reference sequence). The CDR3 has 14 amino acids.

This chain uses TRBV18 with TRBJ2-7; TRBD1 matches 12 bases. The V segment lost 3 bases and the J segment 6 bases; nucleotides outside the gene matches: 6. Germline assignment: CDR1 KGHSH and CDR2 LQKENI. The CDR3 consists of 15 residues. The CDR3 DNA reads TGTGCCAGCTCACCTGGGACAGGGGGCTTAGGCGAGCAGTACTTC. This gives the protein CASSPGTGGLGEQYF. The full variable domain, rest sourced from reference TRBV18 and TRBJ2-7, is NAGVMQNPRHLVRRRGQEARLRCSPMKGHSHVYWYRQLPEEGLKFMVYLQKENIIDESGMPKERFSAEFPKEGPSILRIQQVVRGDSAAYFCASSPGTGGLGEQYFGPGTRLTVT.

The V gene is TRBV4-3, the J gene TRBJ2-3, with TRBD2 as a possible D gene (5 bases). The length of the CDR3 is 15 residues. Looked up from germline, CDR1 is LGHNA and CDR2 is YSLEER. V was shortened by 2 bases and J by 0 bases, with 9 bases between the two germline ends. The CDR3 reads CASSQRWTSTDTQYF. CDR3 DNA: TGCGCCAGCAGCCAAAGGTGGACTAGCACAGATACGCAGTATTTT.

The chain has TRBV7-9 and TRBJ2-7; TRBD1 aligns across 7 bases. The ends lost 0 bases at V and 1 base at J; junction bases unmatched: 6. This CDR3 is 16 amino acids long. From germline, CDR1 is SEHNR and CDR2 FQNEAQ (reference sequence). CDR3 amino acids: CASSLALKGASYEQYF. The CDR3 DNA sequence: TGTGCCAGCAGCTTAGCTCTCAAGGGGGCTTCCTACGAGCAGTACTTC.

This clone appeared a few times. This sequence joins TRBV30 and TRBJ1-5; D is possibly TRBD1 (5 bases). CDR3 length: 15 residues. V was shortened by 0 bases and J by 6 bases, with 15 bases between the two germline ends. Germline CDR1 and CDR2: GTSNPN and SVGIG (reference sequence). In DNA form, the CDR3 reads TGTGCCTGGAGTGTACCGGGGGAGGCATTTCAGCCCCAGCATTTT. Encoded protein: CAWSVPGEAFQPQHF. Supplemented by reference TRBV30 and TRBJ1-5, the full variable domain reads SQTIHQWPATLVQPVGSPLSLECTVEGTSNPNLYWYRQAAGRGLQLLFYSVGIGQISSEVPQNLSASRPQDRQFILSSKKLLLSDSGFYLCAWSVPGEAFQPQHFGDGTRLSIL.

The V and J genes are TRBV11-2 and TRBJ1-1, with D perhaps TRBD1 (6 bases). CDR3 length: 14 amino acids. Between the trimmed V and J ends, which lost 4 bases and 5 bases, there was a span of 14 bases. Germline CDR1 is SGHAT and CDR2 is FQNNGV. CDR3 sequence (DNA): TGTGCCAGCAGCTCCAAACAGGGAGAGACTGAAGCTTTCTTT. Translating it yields CASSSKQGETEAFF. Supplemented by reference TRBV11-2 and TRBJ1-1, the full variable domain reads EAGVAQSPRYKIIEKRQSVAFWCNPISGHATLYWYQQILGQGPKLLIQFQNNGVVDDSQLPKDRFSAERLKGVDSTLKIQPAKLEDSAVYLCASSSKQGETEAFFGQGTRLTVV.

V and J are TRBV10-3 and TRBJ2-5, with D hard to call. The CDR3 spans 13 residues. Germline CDR1 is ENHRY and CDR2 is SYGVKD. Between the trimmed V and J ends, which lost 2 bases and 5 bases, there was a span of 9 bases. The CDR3 DNA reads as TGTGCCATCAGTGAGCTTCCGGTGGAGACCCAGTACTTC. Residues: CAISELPVETQYF.

The J gene is TRBJ2-7, the V gene TRBV9; possibly TRBD1 or TRBD2 for D (5 bases each). Germline lookup yields CDR1 SGDLS and CDR2 YYNGEE. The CDR3 runs 14 residues. V was cut by 4 bases and J by 4 bases, with 15 bases left in between. CDR3 sequence reads: CASSPTGPVYEQYF. DNA for the CDR3: TGTGCCAGCAGCCCCACGGGACCCGTATACGAGCAGTACTTC.

This chain connects TRBV19 to TRBJ1-5; D ambiguous. Trimming removed 4 bases at V and 2 bases at J, with 6 bases between. Germline values: CDR1 LNHDA, CDR2 SQIVND (reference sequence). This CDR3 is built from 13 residues. CDR3 in DNA: TGTGCCAGTAGTACGGTCCGCAATCAGCCCCAGCATTTT. It codes for CASSTVRNQPQHF.

CDR3: CASSSDRGTYEQYF. In DNA, the CDR3 is TGTGCCAGCAGTTCCGACAGGGGAACCTACGAGCAGTACTTC. The V and J genes are TRBV6-6 and TRBJ2-7, with 8 bases lining up with TRBD1. There are 14 residues in the CDR3. Germline V gene lookup returns CDR1 MNHNY and CDR2 SVGAGI (reference sequence). V shed 4 bases and J 2 bases; nucleotides not matched to a gene: 4.

The V and J genes are TRBV5-5 and TRBJ2-6; D is possibly TRBD1 (6 bases). CDR1 is SGHKS, CDR2 YYEKEE, per germline (reference sequence). The CDR3 is 18 amino acids. V shed 4 bases and J shed 0 bases, with 17 bases lying between them. The CDR3 reads CASSSGQRFVSGANVLTF. The DNA for the CDR3 is TGTGCCAGCAGCAGCGGACAGCGATTCGTCTCTGGGGCCAACGTCCTGACTTTC. The entire variable domain, with the rest obtained from reference TRBV5-5 and TRBJ2-6, is as follows: DAGVTQSPTHLIKTRGQQVTLRCSPISGHKSVSWYQQVLGQGPQFIFQYYEKEERGRGNFPDRFSARQFPNYSSELNVNALLLGDSALYLCASSSGQRFVSGANVLTFGAGSRLTVL.